The 29 T cell receptor beta chains below come from one sample, sequenced in a study of cytomegalovirus exposure and HLA in healthy donors. This table comes from immunoSEQ multiplex PCR, and its TCRdb copy is limited to in-frame clones, with some not included. The sample holds about 280,000 clones, approximately 88% seen once. Material: PBMCs. The receptors were sampled from a woman younger than 30 in good health and CMV-seronegative.

This clone was seen just once. This chain links TRBV28 with TRBJ2-7, with a possible D match to TRBD1 (6 bases). V shed 8 bases and J shed 2 bases, with 16 bases lying between them. This CDR3 is 14 amino acids long. The germline CDR1 and CDR2 sequences are MDHEN and SYDVKM. The CDR3 loop is CASFPTGTTYEQYF. The DNA for the CDR3 is TGTGCCAGCTTTCCCACCGGGACAACCTACGAGCAGTACTTC.

The gene calls are TRBV28 and TRBJ2-7; 10 nucleotides line up with TRBD1. This CDR3 is 14 amino acids long. CDR1 and CDR2 from the germline V gene are MDHEN and SYDVKM. The J segment lost 4 bases and the V segment lost 3 bases, leaving 3 bases of the junction unmatched. CDR3 nucleotides: TGTGCCAGCAGTTTGGGGACAGGGGAGTACGAGCAGTACTTC. Translating gives CASSLGTGEYEQYF.

This chain joins TRBV7-2 and TRBJ2-7; 7 bases line up with TRBD1. CDR1 is SGHTA, CDR2 FQGNSA, per germline. The CDR3 has 16 amino acids. The ends lost 4 bases at V and 2 bases at J; junction bases unmatched: 11. CDR3 amino acids: CASSSSRDSKPYEQYF. The DNA for the CDR3 is TGTGCCAGCAGCTCCAGCCGGGACAGCAAGCCCTACGAGCAGTACTTC.

The chain uses TRBV5-1 and TRBJ2-7; 11 bases are a match to TRBD2. The CDR3 is 17 residues long. The junction had 12 bases not matched to a gene; V was cut back by 3 bases and J by 4 bases. From germline, CDR1 is SGHRS and CDR2 YFSETQ. CDR3 nucleotide sequence: TGCGCCAGCAGCTCGGCAATTACTAGCGGGAGAAGTTACGAGCAGTACTTC. Its translation: CASSSAITSGRSYEQYF.

This CDR3 is CASRPGQGATRLSNQPQHF. The CDR3 coding sequence is TGTGCCAGCAGGCCGGGACAGGGGGCAACAAGATTGAGCAATCAGCCCCAGCATTTT. V gene TRBV2 combines with J gene TRBJ1-5; the match to TRBD1 covers 12 bases. Unmatched junction bases numbered 13, after V lost 6 bases and J lost 1 base. This CDR3 comprises 19 residues. CDR1 is SNHLY, CDR2 FYNNEI, per germline. Full variable domain (outside the CDR3, taken from reference TRBV2 and TRBJ1-5): EPEVTQTPSHQVTQMGQEVILRCVPISNHLYFYWYRQILGQKVEFLVSFYNNEISEKSEIFDDQFSVERPDGSNFTLKIRSTKLEDSAMYFCASRPGQGATRLSNQPQHFGDGTRLSIL.

V is TRBV6-5 and J is TRBJ1-1; D unclear. The CDR3 runs 13 residues. CDR1 and CDR2 from the germline V gene are MNHEY and SVGAGI. V lost 0 bases and J lost 11, with 13 bases in between. CDR3 coding DNA: TGTGCCAGCAGTTACTCAGCTCGTACCAACGCTTTCTTT. As protein: CASSYSARTNAFF.

V is TRBV6-5 and J is TRBJ2-2, with D unclear. CDR1 and CDR2 from the germline V gene are MNHEY and SVGAGI. The CDR3 length is 15 residues. The V gene lost 2 bases and the J gene lost 5 bases, with 12 bases spanning the gap. The CDR3 protein is CASSYGLAATGELFF. The DNA of the CDR3 is TGTGCCAGCAGTTACGGCCTGGCGGCAACCGGGGAGCTGTTTTTT.

The chain couples TRBV28 to TRBJ2-1, with 7 bases that match TRBD2. Germline V CDR1 and CDR2: MDHEN, SYDVKM. The CDR3 has 15 amino acids. The ends lost 5 bases at V and 7 bases at J; junction bases unmatched: 11. CDR3 DNA sequence: TGTGCCAGCAGTCCCGGGGGGAATGCGTGGAATGAGCAGTTCTTC. Protein sequence: CASSPGGNAWNEQFF.

This chain links TRBV10-1 with TRBJ2-5; a weak D match, TRBD2 (6 bases). The length of the CDR3 is 15 residues. Trimming left V 1 base short and J 4 bases short, with 13 bases between. CDR1 and CDR2 from the germline V gene are WNHNN and SYGVQD (reference sequence). The CDR3, as DNA: TGCGCCAGCAGTGAGTACGGAGGGAGCCGAGAGACCCAGTACTTC. Translation: CASSEYGGSRETQYF.

This clone was observed a few times. The chain carries TRBV20-1 and TRBJ1-3; D is undetermined. V gave up 6 bases and J gave up 2 bases, with 5 bases separating them. Per germline, CDR1 DFQATT and CDR2 SNEGSKA (reference sequence). This CDR3 has 11 amino acids. For the CDR3, the DNA is TGCAGTGCGCTAACTGGAAACACCATATATTTT. It translates to CSALTGNTIYF.

The chain employs TRBV19 and TRBJ2-7; D may be TRBD1 (5 bases). Per germline, CDR1 LNHDA and CDR2 SQIVND (reference sequence). The V gene lost 5 bases and the J gene lost 6 bases, with 14 bases spanning the gap. This CDR3 region has 13 residues. The DNA of the CDR3 is TGTGCCAGTAGTGTTCAACAGGTCGCCGAGCAGTACTTC. Translated, it gives CASSVQQVAEQYF.

This clone was recorded once. V usage is TRBV6-5 and J usage is TRBJ2-1; 10 nucleotides agree with TRBD2. The CDR3 has 15 amino acids. The J segment lost 8 bases and the V segment lost 4 bases, leaving 8 bases of the junction unmatched. Germline V CDR1 and CDR2: MNHEY, SVGAGI. The CDR3 nucleotides are TGTGCCAGCAGTTTGGGAAGCGGGAGGGTGGATGAGCAGTTCTTC. Translated, it gives CASSLGSGRVDEQFF.

The rearrangement links TRBV6-5 to TRBJ2-5, with 8 bases aligning to TRBD2. The CDR3 totals 14 residues. The germline V gene encodes CDR1 MNHEY and CDR2 SVGAGI. With 4 bases clipped from V and 3 bases from J, the junction kept 4 bases outside the gene matches. The CDR3 protein is CASSSGTREETQYF. The CDR3 DNA reads as TGTGCCAGCAGTTCCGGGACTAGAGAAGAGACCCAGTACTTC.

V is TRBV28 and J is TRBJ2-5, with D possibly matching TRBD2 (5 bases). V was trimmed by 2 bases and J by 3 bases, leaving 19 bases between them. The V gene's germline CDR1 is MDHEN and CDR2 SYDVKM. CDR3 length equals 17 residues. The CDR3 coding sequence is TGTGCCAGCAGTTTAAATCAGGAGGACCAAACAAAAGAGACCCAGTACTTC. Translated, it gives CASSLNQEDQTKETQYF.

This chain links TRBV6-6 with TRBJ2-7; TRBD1 aligns across 7 bases. Germline V lookup: CDR1 MNHNY, CDR2 SVGAGI (reference sequence). Unmatched junction bases numbered 12, after V lost 6 bases and J lost 4 bases. This CDR3 has 15 amino acids. CDR3 protein: CASSRTGTDPYEQYF. The CDR3 DNA reads TGTGCCAGCAGCCGAACAGGGACAGACCCTTACGAGCAGTACTTC.

Note on this clone: Other DNA sequences in the sample encode the same CDR3. The chain has TRBV2 and TRBJ2-5, with D uncertain. The CDR3 runs 11 residues. V shed 3 bases and J shed 5 bases, with 4 bases lying between them. The V gene's germline CDR1 is SNHLY and CDR2 FYNNEI. The CDR3 DNA sequence: TGTGCCAGCAGTGAGCGGGAGACCCAGTACTTC. Its translation: CASSERETQYF. Using reference TRBV2 and TRBJ2-5 for the parts outside the CDR3, the full variable domain is EPEVTQTPSHQVTQMGQEVILRCVPISNHLYFYWYRQILGQKVEFLVSFYNNEISEKSEIFDDQFSVERPDGSNFTLKIRSTKLEDSAMYFCASSERETQYFGPGTRLLVL.

The chain employs TRBV2 and TRBJ2-7; 12 nucleotides line up with TRBD2. The ends lost 6 bases at V and 3 bases at J; junction bases unmatched: 9. From germline, CDR1 is SNHLY and CDR2 FYNNEI. The CDR3 has 16 amino acids. The CDR3 sequence: CASRTLAGGPIYEQYF. The CDR3 DNA follows: TGTGCCAGCAGAACCCTAGCGGGAGGGCCCATCTACGAGCAGTACTTC.

V usage is TRBV6-5 and J usage is TRBJ2-7, with 10 bases matching TRBD1. V shed 6 bases and J 2 bases; nucleotides not matched to a gene: 7. Germline V gives CDR1 MNHEY, CDR2 SVGAGI. The length of the CDR3 is 15 residues. The CDR3 DNA is TGTGCCAGCAGGGCTGGACAGGGGGAGGCCTACGAGCAGTACTTC. It yields the protein CASRAGQGEAYEQYF.

A remark on this clone: Other DNA sequences from this sample encode an identical CDR3 as well. The rearrangement joins TRBV7-9 to TRBJ2-5, with 14 bases fitting TRBD2. Germline values: CDR1 SEHNR, CDR2 FQNEAQ (reference sequence). This CDR3 comprises 15 residues. The junction had 3 bases not matched to a gene; V was cut back by 5 bases and J by 4 bases. CDR3 DNA: TGTGCCAGCAGCGATGGACTAGCGGGAGGAGAGACCCAGTACTTC. Its translation: CASSDGLAGGETQYF.

This clone came up once. The V and J genes are TRBV10-3 and TRBJ1-1; TRBD1 is a possible D gene (5 bases). From germline, CDR1 is ENHRY and CDR2 SYGVKD. V lost 2 bases, J lost 10 bases, and 8 bases lay in between. This CDR3 has 11 amino acids. The CDR3 DNA reads TGTGCCATCAGTGAGGGGGGGAGAGCTTTCTTT. It specifies CAISEGGRAFF.

The J gene is TRBJ1-2, the V gene TRBV28; possibly TRBD1 for D (6 bases). V shed 5 bases and J shed 7 bases, with 23 bases lying between them. This CDR3 contains 16 residues. Germline V gene sequence: CDR1 MDHEN, CDR2 SYDVKM. The CDR3 coding sequence is TGTGCCAGCAGTCAAATCTCGGCAGGGGAGAGGTTTGGCTACACCTTC. Protein: CASSQISAGERFGYTF.

The V call is TRBV4-2, the J call TRBJ2-3; 8 bases are a match to TRBD1. The germline V gene encodes CDR1 LGHNA and CDR2 YNFKEQ. This CDR3 contains 15 residues. After removal of 4 bases from V and 0 bases from J, the junction contained 3 bases not matched to a gene. DNA for the CDR3: TGTGCCAGCAGCCGTACAGGGGGTAGCACAGATACGCAGTATTTT. Amino acids: CASSRTGGSTDTQYF.

V usage is TRBV2 and J usage is TRBJ1-1; 7 bases line up with TRBD1. Germline CDR1 and CDR2: SNHLY and FYNNEI. CDR3 length: 13 amino acids. J gave up 1 base and V 10 bases, and 6 bases lay outside the gene matches. The CDR3 loop is CATHRQGNTEAFF. Written as DNA, the CDR3 is TGTGCCACCCACAGACAGGGGAACACTGAAGCTTTCTTT.

V gene TRBV7-2 combines with J gene TRBJ2-5, with a tentative D call TRBD1 (6 bases). The V gene lost 4 bases and the J gene lost 5 bases, with 17 bases spanning the gap. The germline CDR1 and CDR2 sequences are SGHTA and FQGNSA. The CDR3 is 15 residues long. CDR3 residues: CASSSITGMKETQYF. In DNA form, the CDR3 reads TGTGCCAGCAGCTCCATAACAGGGATGAAGGAGACCCAGTACTTC.

The V gene is TRBV5-4, the J gene TRBJ2-1, with a weak D call TRBD1 (5 bases). Germline lookup yields CDR1 SGHNT and CDR2 YYREEE (reference sequence). The CDR3 is made up of 15 amino acids. V gave up 0 bases and J gave up 3 bases, with 10 bases separating them. CDR3 coding DNA: TGTGCCAGCAGCTTGGATCAGGGTGGCTACAATGAGCAGTTCTTC. Encoded protein: CASSLDQGGYNEQFF.

J is TRBJ1-4 and V is TRBV6-1, with 12 bases lining up with TRBD1. J gave up 6 bases and V 4 bases, and 6 bases lay outside the gene matches. This CDR3 has 16 amino acids. In germline, CDR1 is MNHNS, CDR2 SASEGT. The CDR3 here is CASSARDRGRDEKLFF. DNA of the CDR3: TGTGCCAGCAGTGCCCGGGACAGGGGGCGCGATGAAAAACTGTTTTTT.

The J gene is TRBJ2-7, the V gene TRBV27; maybe TRBD1 (6 bases). This CDR3 has 14 amino acids. The V gene lost 5 bases and the J gene lost 3 bases, with 14 bases spanning the gap. Germline V lookup: CDR1 MNHEY, CDR2 SMNVEV (reference sequence). The CDR3 DNA is TGTGCCAGCAGTCCTAGGACAGATAGCTACGAGCAGTACTTC. It codes for CASSPRTDSYEQYF.

V and J are TRBV2 and TRBJ2-2, with D maybe TRBD2 (6 bases). The CDR3 loop spans 13 amino acids. Trimming took 4 bases from V and 9 from J, leaving 12 bases between them. Germline lookup yields CDR1 SNHLY and CDR2 FYNNEI. Here the CDR3 DNA reads TGTGCCAGCAGTGGCGGGGTCCCTAGGGAGCTGTTTTTT. It yields the protein CASSGGVPRELFF.

This clone appeared once. The chain uses TRBV7-2 and TRBJ2-7, with D possibly matching TRBD1 (5 bases). Germline CDR1 and CDR2: SGHTA and FQGNSA. This CDR3 contains 15 residues. Deletions cut 1 base from V and 2 bases from J, with 12 bases between. CDR3 amino acids: CASSLVSQGAYEQYF. The DNA for the CDR3 is TGTGCCAGCAGCTTAGTAAGCCAGGGTGCCTACGAGCAGTACTTC.